This TCR beta chain emerged from a study of chemoradiotherapy in HPV16-positive cancers. The overall study: A couple of HPV16-positive patients' cells yielded candidate HPV-specific clones and common motifs.

The study's findings and limits: Functional assays defining HPV-specific T cells used only a couple of HPV16-positive patients.

Only in-frame clones appear in the TCRdb table, and some are missing; sequencing was by immunoSEQ multiplex PCR. The table records over 10,000 clones, roughly 73% of them present only once. Regarding this clone: Its antigen is still unknown.

Repeated repertoire sampling spanned the course of chemoradiotherapy. The CDR3 is made up of 12 amino acids. Germline assignment: CDR1 SGHRS and CDR2 YFSETQ. Trimming shortened V by 8 bases and J by 4 bases, and 10 bases separated the two germline ends. The sequence was obtained from a human donor with HPV-associated anogenital cancer. The specimen was collected from a patient who underwent chemoradiotherapy. The V call is TRBV5-1, the J call TRBJ1-3, with D unresolved. DNA of the CDR3: TGCGCCAGAACAGAAGTCGGAAACACCATATATTTT. It translates to CARTEVGNTIYF.